This TCR beta chain was profiled in a study of CD8 T cells in Susac syndrome. A quantity of about 0.5 to 1 ug RNA underwent reverse transcription using random hexamers. Using its own MiXCR run on the immunoSEQ multiplex PCR reads, TCRdb lists one record per CDR3 protein. The data contain approximately 120,000 distinct CDR3 sequences, over 90% of them seen just once; the ten biggest clones take up 0.13% to 0.15%. The T cells that were sequenced for TCR beta were CD8+ and CD4+ cells from blood. The study used healthy donors as controls matched for age and sex. The CD8+ and CD4+ T cells were negatively isolated, with the TEMRA cells enriched by FACS. The germline V gene encodes CDR1 LNHDA and CDR2 SQIVND (reference sequence). Trimming left V 7 bases short and J 7 bases short, with 13 bases between. The CDR3 has 12 amino acids.

The sample comprised CD4+ T cells from PBMCs. The clonotype comes from a human donor in good health. This rearrangement joins TRBV19 to TRBJ1-2, with D tentatively TRBD1 (5 bases). This CDR3 reads CASTLGGVGYTF. In DNA, the CDR3 is TGTGCCAGTACCCTCGGGGGAGTTGGCTACACCTTC.